The present T cell receptor beta chain was sequenced within a study of shared clonotypes between healthy human individuals. There are 15 residues in the CDR3. The V gene's germline CDR1 is LNHDA and CDR2 SQIVND (reference sequence). Trimming cost V 5 bases and J 4 bases, with 15 bases left between them. Only in-frame clones appear in the TCRdb table, and some are missing; sequencing was by immunoSEQ multiplex PCR. This table has 98,000 or so clones, approximately 70% appearing once. This chain connects TRBV19 to TRBJ1-5, with a tentative D call TRBD1 (6 bases). The receptor was isolated from a woman aged 30 to 39 in good health. Sequenced sample: memory CD8+ T cells sorted from blood. Subset in this sample: CD45RO+ cells pooled with CCR7-negative TemRA cells. CDR3 sequence: CASSPTDRQNQPQHF. CDR3 in DNA: TGTGCCAGTAGTCCGACGGACAGACAAAATCAGCCCCAGCATTTT.